The present T cell receptor beta chain was sequenced within a study of PD-1 blockade in mismatch repair-deficient tumors. This CDR3 has 11 residues. CDR1 is MDHEN and CDR2 is SYDVKM in the germline V gene. Between the trimmed V and J ends, which lost 2 bases and 5 bases, there was a span of 3 bases. Specified time point: roughly ten-day in vitro stimulation with candidate mutation-associated neoantigen peptide 1. TCRs were sequenced from a few patients responding to pembrolizumab. Seven ELISpot-reactive neoantigen peptides each drove a roughly 10-day in vitro stimulation. A no-peptide control culture served as baseline for clone fold changes. Overall study findings and caveats: After pembrolizumab, tumor-resident clones rose rapidly, then generally contracted before radiologic responses.

As regards this clone: The antigen remains unidentified.

This table comes from immunoSEQ multiplex PCR, and its TCRdb copy is limited to in-frame clones, with some not included. Of more than 8,000 clones listed, 87% are singletons. The clonotype was recovered from an adult with mismatch repair-deficient cancer. The source material was cells cultured in vitro, sampled from a patient treated with pembrolizumab. The chain recombines TRBV28 with TRBJ2-5, with D unresolved. The CDR3 loop is CASSLLETQYF. The CDR3, as DNA: TGTGCCAGCAGTTTACTGGAGACCCAGTACTTC.